Each of the 11 T cell receptor beta chains below was sequenced from the same sample in a study of EBV T-cell therapy then PD-1 blockade in nasopharyngeal carcinoma. No antigens are known for them. The time point denotes: 266 days after commencement of treatment, after nivolumab therapy. This sample's treatment: AdE1-LMPpoly-expanded autologous EBV-specific T-cell therapy followed by anti-PD-1 nivolumab. Profiled with immunoSEQ multiplex PCR; TCRdb holds only in-frame clones, not every one. This table has approximately 22,000 clones, roughly 80% appearing once. The sequencing used CD8+ T cells from blood, collected at approximately day 250 from a patient whose treatment included autologous EBV-specific T cells and nivolumab. These receptors came from a man aged 35-49 years with nasopharyngeal carcinoma.

This chain joins TRBV4-1 and TRBJ2-5; D perhaps matches TRBD1 (6 bases). Trimming cost V 1 base and J 2 bases, with 8 bases left between them. From germline, CDR1 is MGHRA and CDR2 YSYEKL. The CDR3 is 14 residues long. The CDR3 DNA sequence: TGCGCCAGCAGCCAAGGGACAGTACAAGAGACCCAGTACTTC. Translating it yields CASSQGTVQETQYF.

The J gene is TRBJ1-4, the V gene TRBV6-5; D unresolved. V was pared by 3 bases and J by 3 bases, with 8 bases between. The CDR3 is made up of 14 amino acids. CDR1 is MNHEY and CDR2 is SVGAGI in the germline V gene. The CDR3 region is CASSYGSSNEKLFF. The CDR3 DNA reads TGTGCCAGCAGTTATGGGAGTTCTAATGAAAAACTGTTTTTT.

V gene TRBV5-1 combines with J gene TRBJ1-1; D uncertain. With 6 bases removed from V and 0 bases from J, the gap between germline ends came to 9 bases. The CDR3 extends over 13 amino acids. Per germline, CDR1 SGHRS and CDR2 YFSETQ. CDR3 in amino acids: CASMWGMNTEAFF. The CDR3 coding sequence is TGCGCCAGCATGTGGGGTATGAACACTGAAGCTTTCTTT.

This rearrangement joins TRBV7-9 to TRBJ2-1; D remains ambiguous. Looked up from germline, CDR1 is SEHNR and CDR2 is FQNEAQ (reference sequence). V lost 3 bases, J lost 8 bases, and 14 bases lay in between. The CDR3 has 14 residues. CDR3 nucleotides: TGTGCCAGCAGCTTGGCCGATATGTTCGATGAGCAGTTCTTC. It codes for CASSLADMFDEQFF.

V gene TRBV6-1 combines with J gene TRBJ1-5; tentatively, D is TRBD1 (5 bases). This CDR3 has 14 amino acids. Germline CDR1 reads MNHNS; CDR2 reads SASEGT. V lost 3 bases and J 7 bases, leaving 13 bases between the germline ends. DNA of the CDR3: TGTGCCAGCAGTGAGTGGAGGGGAGGGCAGCCCCAGCATTTT. This codes for CASSEWRGGQPQHF.

This chain links TRBV2 with TRBJ2-5; 12 nucleotides match TRBD1. CDR3 size: 16 residues. The germline gives CDR1 SNHLY, CDR2 FYNNEI. V gave up 7 bases and J gave up 5 bases; unmatched junction bases: 11. Written as DNA, the CDR3 is TGTGCCAGCACCGGAGGGACAGGGGGCACCTGGGAGACCCAGTACTTC. Its translation is CASTGGTGGTWETQYF.

The chain is built from TRBV28 and TRBJ2-1; D gene unclear. This CDR3 spans 14 amino acids. Trimming left V 7 bases short and J 4 bases short, with 14 bases between. Per germline, CDR1 MDHEN and CDR2 SYDVKM. DNA for the CDR3: TGTGCCAGCACCCCTCGGGTGGGATACAATGAGCAGTTCTTC. This translates into CASTPRVGYNEQFF.

This rearrangement joins TRBV6-5 to TRBJ1-6; TRBD1 is a possible D gene (5 bases). Per germline, CDR1 MNHEY and CDR2 SVGAGI. Trimming removed 6 bases from V and 10 bases from J, with 16 bases in between. This CDR3 has 14 residues. This CDR3 is CASRDSRDASPLHF. CDR3 coding DNA: TGTGCCAGCAGGGATTCCAGGGACGCCTCACCCCTCCACTTT.

The genes are TRBV13 and TRBJ1-5; TRBD1 matches 8 bases. Germline V CDR1 and CDR2: PRHDT, FYEKMQ (reference sequence). CDR3 length: 16 amino acids. The junction had 6 bases not matched to a gene; V was cut back by 5 bases and J by 0 bases. The CDR3 loop is CASSLTGGYSNQPQHF. CDR3 DNA: TGTGCCAGCAGCCTTACAGGGGGGTATAGCAATCAGCCCCAGCATTTT.

The rearrangement links TRBV6-5 to TRBJ1-4; D is perhaps TRBD1 (6 bases). There are 15 residues in the CDR3. CDR1 MNHEY and CDR2 SVGAGI come from the germline V gene. V was cut by 6 bases and J by 8 bases, with 19 bases left in between. Here the CDR3 reads CASSPTRGTNEKLFF. CDR3 nucleotide sequence: TGTGCCAGCAGCCCCACGCGGGGGACAAACGAAAAACTGTTTTTT.

This clone appeared a few times. V usage is TRBV4-2 and J usage is TRBJ2-1; 11 nucleotides line up with TRBD2. CDR3 size: 16 residues. Germline loops: CDR1 LGHNA, CDR2 YNFKEQ. Germline trimming cut 0 bases from V and 4 bases from J; bases unmatched to any gene: 2. The CDR3 coding sequence is TGTGCCAGCAGCCAAGATAGCGGGGGGGCTTACAATGAGCAGTTCTTC. Amino acid sequence: CASSQDSGGAYNEQFF.